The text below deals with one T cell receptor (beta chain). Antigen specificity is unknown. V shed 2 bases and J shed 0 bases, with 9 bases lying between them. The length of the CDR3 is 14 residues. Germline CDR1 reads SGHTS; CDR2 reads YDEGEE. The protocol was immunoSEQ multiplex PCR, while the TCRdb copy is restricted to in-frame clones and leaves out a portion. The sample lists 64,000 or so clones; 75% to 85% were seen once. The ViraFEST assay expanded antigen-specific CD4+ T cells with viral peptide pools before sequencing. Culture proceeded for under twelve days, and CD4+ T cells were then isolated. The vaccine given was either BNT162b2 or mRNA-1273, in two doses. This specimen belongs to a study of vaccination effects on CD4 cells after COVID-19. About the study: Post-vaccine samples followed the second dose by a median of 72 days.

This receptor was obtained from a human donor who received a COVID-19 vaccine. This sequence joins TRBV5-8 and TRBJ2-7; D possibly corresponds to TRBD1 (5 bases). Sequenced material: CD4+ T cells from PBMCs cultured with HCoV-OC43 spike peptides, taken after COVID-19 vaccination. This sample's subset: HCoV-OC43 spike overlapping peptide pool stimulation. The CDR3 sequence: CASSLADSSYEQYV. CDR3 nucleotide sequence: TGTGCCAGCAGCTTAGCCGACAGCTCCTACGAGCAGTACGTC.